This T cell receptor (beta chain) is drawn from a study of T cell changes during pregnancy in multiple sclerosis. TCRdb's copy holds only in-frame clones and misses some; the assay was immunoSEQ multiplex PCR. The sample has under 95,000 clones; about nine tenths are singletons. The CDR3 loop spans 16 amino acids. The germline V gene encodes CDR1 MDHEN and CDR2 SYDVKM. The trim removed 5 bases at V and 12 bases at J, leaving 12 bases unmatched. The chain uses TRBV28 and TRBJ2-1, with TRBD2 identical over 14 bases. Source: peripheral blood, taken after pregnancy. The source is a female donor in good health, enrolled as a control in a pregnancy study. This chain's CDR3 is CASSARGLAGGFGQFF. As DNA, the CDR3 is TGTGCCAGCAGTGCTCGAGGACTAGCGGGGGGCTTCGGGCAGTTCTTC.